This TCR beta chain was identified during a study of cytomegalovirus exposure and HLA in healthy donors. Study-wide background: Around 180 million T cells yielded some 120 million unique TCR beta sequences in earlier analysis. Study conclusions and caveats: Most observed TCR sequences were rare, whereas some public TCRs were detected in many donors. Using the classifier, cytomegalovirus status was reportedly diagnosed with high specificity and sensitivity.

PCR used 60 Vbeta primers and 13 Jbeta primers. Sequencing was performed with immunoSEQ multiplex PCR; in TCRdb, only in-frame clones are kept and a portion is missing. Of 130,000 or so clones detected, approximately 87% appear once; the ten largest clones hold less than 5.5%. The CDR3 is made up of 14 amino acids. V was clipped by 6 bases and J by 0 bases; unmatched bases: 5. CDR1 and CDR2 from the germline V gene are MNHEY and SMNVEV (reference sequence). Details on this clone: Its antigen is unknown.

The donors were healthy bone marrow donors. The chain uses TRBV27 and TRBJ2-7; 7 bases map to TRBD1. The TCR comes from a young woman in good health and CMV-seronegative. Sequenced input: PBMCs. This chain's CDR3 is CASRPRDSSYEQYF. The CDR3 bases are TGTGCCAGCAGACCCCGGGACAGCTCCTACGAGCAGTACTTC.